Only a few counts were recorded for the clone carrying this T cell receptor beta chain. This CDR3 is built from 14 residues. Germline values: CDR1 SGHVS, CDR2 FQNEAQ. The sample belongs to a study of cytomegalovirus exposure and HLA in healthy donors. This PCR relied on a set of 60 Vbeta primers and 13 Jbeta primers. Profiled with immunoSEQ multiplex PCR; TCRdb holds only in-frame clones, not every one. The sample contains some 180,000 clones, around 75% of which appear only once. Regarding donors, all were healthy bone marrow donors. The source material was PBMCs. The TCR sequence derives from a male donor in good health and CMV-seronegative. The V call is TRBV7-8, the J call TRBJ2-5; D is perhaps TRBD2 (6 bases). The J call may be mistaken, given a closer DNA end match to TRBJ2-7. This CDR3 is CASSAEAGRNEQYF. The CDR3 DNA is TGTGCCAGCAGCGCCGAGGCAGGGAGGAACGAGCAGTACTTC.